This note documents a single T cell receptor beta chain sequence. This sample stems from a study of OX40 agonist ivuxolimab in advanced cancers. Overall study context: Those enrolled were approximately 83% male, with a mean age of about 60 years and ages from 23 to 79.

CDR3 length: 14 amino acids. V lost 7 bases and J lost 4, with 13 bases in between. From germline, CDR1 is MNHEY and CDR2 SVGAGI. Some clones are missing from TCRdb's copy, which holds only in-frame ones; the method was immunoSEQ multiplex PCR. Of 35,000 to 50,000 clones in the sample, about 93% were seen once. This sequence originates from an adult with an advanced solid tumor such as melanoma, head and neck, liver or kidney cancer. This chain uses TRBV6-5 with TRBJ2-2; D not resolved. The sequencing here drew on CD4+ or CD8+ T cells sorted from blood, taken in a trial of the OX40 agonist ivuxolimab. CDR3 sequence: CASNREFGTGELFF. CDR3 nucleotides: TGTGCCAGCAATCGAGAATTTGGCACCGGGGAGCTGTTTTTT.